Below are 23 T cell receptor beta chains sequenced from a single sample in a study of T cells after posttransplantation cyclophosphamide. Methotrexate plus calcineurin inhibitor accompanied controls' myeloablative marrow transplants; sampling was 1 year later. Sequencing used immunoSEQ multiplex PCR; TCRdb keeps in-frame clones, though not all of them. The repertoire holds about 18,000 clones, 85% seen once, with more than 25% in the top ten. This sample comprised PBMCs, obtained after allogeneic stem cell transplant with calcineurin inhibitor and methotrexate. The receptors shown here come from a female patient under 30 who received an allogeneic stem cell transplant from an unrelated donor, was CMV-positive, and had acute and chronic GVHD. These T cells may partly come from the graft donor.

The V call is TRBV2, the J call TRBJ2-7; 8 bases align to TRBD1. This CDR3 region has 12 residues. Germline CDR1 and CDR2: SNHLY and FYNNEI. V shed 10 bases and J 3 bases; nucleotides not matched to a gene: 5. The CDR3 spells CATGGQGYEQYF. The CDR3 DNA follows: TGTGCCACGGGTGGACAGGGCTACGAGCAGTACTTC.

The chain uses TRBV5-4 and TRBJ2-3; TRBD1 matches at 8 bases. The CDR3 contains 18 residues. After removal of 3 bases from V and 1 base from J, the junction contained 13 bases not matched to a gene. Germline V gene data show CDR1 as SGHNT and CDR2 as YYREEE (reference sequence). In DNA, the CDR3 is TGTGCCAGCAGCTCCACGACAGGGGAGAGTATGGGCACAGATACGCAGTATTTT. Amino acid sequence: CASSSTTGESMGTDTQYF.

CDR3 DNA sequence: TGCGCCAGCAGCTGGGGACTGGCCTACGAGCAGTACTTC. Encoded protein: CASSWGLAYEQYF. The chain joins TRBV5-1 to TRBJ2-5; maybe TRBD2 (6 bases). The end of the DNA aligns better with TRBJ2-7, so the J call may be wrong. The CDR3 consists of 13 residues. Germline V gene data show CDR1 as SGHRS and CDR2 as YFSETQ.

The chain employs TRBV29-1 and TRBJ2-7, with TRBD2 matching over 11 bases. The CDR3 runs to 17 residues. Per germline, CDR1 SQVTM and CDR2 ANQGSEA. V shed 4 bases, J shed 2 bases, and the junction held 13 bases outside the gene matches. This CDR3 reads CSVASGTSGKLTYEQYF. The CDR3 DNA sequence: TGCAGCGTTGCGTCCGGGACTAGCGGCAAATTAACCTACGAGCAGTACTTC.

This clone was seen a single time. The CDR3 DNA reads TGTGCCAGCAGCCTCGGGGGTCGCGAGCAGTACTTC. The encoded protein is CASSLGGREQYF. V is TRBV7-9 and J is TRBJ2-7; D may be TRBD2 (6 bases). Deletions cut 5 bases from V and 6 bases from J, with 11 bases between. Per germline, CDR1 SEHNR and CDR2 FQNEAQ (reference sequence). This CDR3 contains 12 residues.

The chain couples TRBV5-1 to TRBJ2-1; D perhaps matches TRBD1 (8 bases). V was shortened by 3 bases and J by 10 bases, with 23 bases between the two germline ends. The CDR3 consists of 16 residues. Germline values: CDR1 SGHRS, CDR2 YFSETQ. The CDR3 protein is CASSWGGQGATTEQFF. The CDR3 bases are TGCGCCAGCAGCTGGGGGGGGCAGGGGGCGACTACGGAGCAGTTCTTC.

The chain is built from TRBV6-1 and TRBJ2-5; TRBD2 matches 11 bases. This CDR3 is built from 18 residues. V trimming: 2 bases; J trimming: 0 bases; junction bases outside the gene matches: 8. Germline V lookup: CDR1 MNHNS, CDR2 SASEGT. DNA of the CDR3: TGTGCCAGCAGTGAACTGTCCGGGACTAGCGGCGACCAAGAGACCCAGTACTTC. Translating it yields CASSELSGTSGDQETQYF.

The gene calls are TRBV18 and TRBJ2-3; possible D gene TRBD2, 5 bases. Trimming shortened V by 1 base and J by 1 base, and 6 bases separated the two germline ends. The CDR3 is 14 residues long. Germline assignment: CDR1 KGHSH and CDR2 LQKENI. CDR3 in DNA: TGTGCCAGCTCACCACTGGGAGGCACAGATACGCAGTATTTT. Translation: CASSPLGGTDTQYF. Complete variable domain (other parts from reference TRBV18 and TRBJ2-3): NAGVMQNPRHLVRRRGQEARLRCSPMKGHSHVYWYRQLPEEGLKFMVYLQKENIIDESGMPKERFSAEFPKEGPSILRIQQVVRGDSAAYFCASSPLGGTDTQYFGPGTRLTVL.

This chain uses TRBV7-9 with TRBJ2-5; a weak D match, TRBD1 (5 bases). The DNA end favors TRBJ2-7, so the J call may be wrong. From germline, CDR1 is SEHNR and CDR2 FQNEAQ (reference sequence). The CDR3 is 14 amino acids. CDR3 coding DNA: TGTGCCAGCAGCTTAGCAGGGGCGCGCTACGAGCAGTACTTC. Translating gives CASSLAGARYEQYF.

The chain couples TRBV28 to TRBJ2-5; 9 bases are shared with TRBD2. Losses at the gene ends were 3 bases for V and 5 bases for J; bases not matched to a gene: 7. CDR1 is MDHEN and CDR2 is SYDVKM in the germline V gene. The CDR3 extends over 15 amino acids. CDR3 region: CASSFRASGMETQYF. CDR3 sequence (DNA): TGTGCCAGCAGTTTCAGGGCTAGCGGGATGGAGACCCAGTACTTC.

The rearrangement joins TRBV7-9 to TRBJ2-1; D perhaps matches TRBD2 (5 bases). CDR1 is SEHNR, CDR2 FQNEAQ, per germline (reference sequence). This CDR3 contains 11 residues. The germline V and J ends were trimmed by 6 bases and 6 bases, with 6 bases remaining between them. CDR3 in DNA: TGTGCCAGCAGGGCGGGCAATGAGCAGTTCTTC. This encodes CASRAGNEQFF.

A single count supports this clone. The V gene is TRBV29-1, the J gene TRBJ2-2; D is unclear. Between the trimmed V and J ends, which lost 4 bases and 2 bases, there was a span of 5 bases. There are 12 residues in the CDR3. Germline CDR1 is SQVTM and CDR2 is ANQGSEA. This CDR3 is CSVVVNTGELFF. In nucleotides, the CDR3 is TGCAGCGTTGTAGTTAACACCGGGGAGCTGTTTTTT.

V is TRBV27 and J is TRBJ2-1, with D tentatively TRBD1 (5 bases). Deletions cut 5 bases from V and 1 base from J, with 12 bases between. Per germline, CDR1 MNHEY and CDR2 SMNVEV (reference sequence). The CDR3 spans 15 residues. CDR3 residues: CASSPAQESYNEQFF. The CDR3 DNA is TGTGCCAGCAGTCCCGCACAGGAGTCCTACAATGAGCAGTTCTTC.

V usage is TRBV7-2 and J usage is TRBJ2-1, with 7 positions matching TRBD1. From germline, CDR1 is SGHTA and CDR2 FQGNSA. With V trimmed by 1 base and J by 4 bases, 4 bases remained unmatched. The CDR3 has 15 amino acids. The CDR3 loop reads CASSLGTGPYNEQFF. DNA for the CDR3: TGTGCCAGCAGCTTAGGGACAGGTCCATACAATGAGCAGTTCTTC.

With respect to this clone: The junction differs from germline at one of its ends, possibly a read error. The J gene is TRBJ1-3, the V gene TRBV9, with TRBD1 matching over 8 bases. From germline, CDR1 is SGDLS and CDR2 YYNGEE. The CDR3 runs to 17 residues. The CDR3 DNA reads TGTGCCAGCAGCGCCAGGGGGCCCCCCCACTCTGGAGACACCATATATTTT. It encodes CASSARGPPHSGDTIYF.

The rearrangement uses TRBV19 and TRBJ2-7; 7 positions agree with TRBD1. V trimming: 3 bases; J trimming: 1 base; junction bases outside the gene matches: 3. The CDR3 sequence is 14 residues long. In germline, CDR1 is LNHDA, CDR2 SQIVND (reference sequence). Here the CDR3 reads CASSMTGSSYEQYF. CDR3 nucleotides: TGTGCCAGTAGTATGACAGGGAGTTCCTACGAGCAGTACTTC. The full variable domain, in which reference TRBV19 and TRBJ2-7 provide the parts outside the CDR3, is DGGITQSPKYLFRKEGQNVTLSCEQNLNHDAMYWYRQDPGQGLRLIYYSQIVNDFQKGDIAEGYSVSREKKESFPLTVTSAQKNPTAFYLCASSMTGSSYEQYFGPGTRLTVT.

The chain employs TRBV7-9 and TRBJ1-3; TRBD1 is a possible D gene (6 bases). CDR3 length equals 16 residues. Per germline, CDR1 SEHNR and CDR2 FQNEAQ (reference sequence). Trimming took off 1 base at V and 4 bases at J, with 14 bases between the two ends. The CDR3 spells CASSLGARGAGNTIYF. In DNA, the CDR3 is TGTGCCAGCAGCTTAGGGGCCAGGGGTGCGGGAAACACCATATATTTT.

CDR3 sequence (DNA): TGTGCCAGCAGCAGTCGTAGCGGGAGGGCCGCCTACGAGCAGTACTTC. Translation gives CASSSRSGRAAYEQYF. The chain is built from TRBV13 and TRBJ2-7, with 11 positions matching TRBD2. In germline, CDR1 is PRHDT, CDR2 FYEKMQ (reference sequence). V shed 5 bases, J shed 2 bases, and the junction held 8 bases outside the gene matches. The CDR3 has 16 amino acids.

By share of the sample, this clone is medium-sized. V and J are TRBV11-2 and TRBJ1-3, with 10 bases aligning to TRBD1. Germline CDR1 SGHAT, CDR2 FQNNGV. The V segment lost 4 bases and the J segment 16 bases; nucleotides outside the gene matches: 10. This CDR3 is built from 13 residues. CDR3 DNA: TGTGCCAGCAGCTCCGGGACAGGGGCCGATGCGTATTTT. Translation: CASSSGTGADAYF.

The V call is TRBV5-5, the J call TRBJ1-2; maybe TRBD1 (6 bases). Deletions cut 3 bases from V and 2 bases from J, with 14 bases between. Per germline, CDR1 SGHKS and CDR2 YYEKEE (reference sequence). This CDR3 is built from 15 residues. The CDR3 nucleotides read TGTGCCAGCAGCTCCTCAGCCACAGGGAACTATGGCTACACCTTC. It is translated as CASSSSATGNYGYTF.

The chain is built from TRBV5-1 and TRBJ2-1, with 9 bases lining up with TRBD2. The trim removed 0 bases at V and 5 bases at J, leaving 3 bases unmatched. The CDR3 contains 15 residues. CDR1 and CDR2 from the germline V gene are SGHRS and YFSETQ. In nucleotides, the CDR3 is TGCGCCAGCAGCTTGGAGCTAGCGGGACACAATGAGCAGTTCTTC. It specifies CASSLELAGHNEQFF.

This chain uses TRBV4-1 with TRBJ2-5, with TRBD2 matching 9 bases. The last part of the DNA fits TRBJ2-7 better; the J call may be wrong. Per the germline V gene, CDR1 is MGHRA and CDR2 is YSYEKL. This CDR3 region has 19 residues. The CDR3 nucleotides are TGCGCCAGCAGCCAAGGGGATTTTAGAACTAGCGGGCTACCCTACGAGCAGTACTTC. Its translation is CASSQGDFRTSGLPYEQYF.

The genes are TRBV6-5 and TRBJ2-7; maybe TRBD1 (6 bases). Germline loops: CDR1 MNHEY, CDR2 SVGAGI. The CDR3 loop spans 12 amino acids. Trimming left V 5 bases short and J 6 bases short, with 11 bases between. As DNA, the CDR3 is TGTGCCAGCAGTCAGGGACACGGCGAGCAGTACTTC. Translated, it gives CASSQGHGEQYF.